This T cell receptor beta chain was recorded in a study of blood T cell repertoires in COVID-19 (dated by TCRdb to 2020 to 2022). With regard to the full study: Collaborator samples came from the United States, Italy and Spain and covered acute and convalescent phases of COVID-19. Sample metadata almost always included a de-identified subject ID, COVID-19 status, age in years and sex. The material from the prospective study consisted of cDNA or gDNA derived from T cells, B-cell-depleted T cells, or PBMCs. The repertoires were released in a freely available public database intended as a resource for research on the immune response to SARS-CoV-2. HLA class I and class II types, where available, came from metadata supplied by the sample provider rather than from assay-based typing. Samples came from the ongoing ImmuneRACE study (first 160 participants) plus 1,254 subjects from 6 global collaborators. Deeply sampled blood TCRbeta repertoires from subjects exposed to, actively infected with, or recovered from COVID-19 were included in the dataset.

Each collaborating institution followed its own protocols to collect whole blood in K2EDTA tubes. For TCRbeta analysis, collaborators shipped samples in one of three forms: frozen whole blood, isolated PBMCs, or DNA extracted from either of those sample types. From V the trimming removes 2 bases and from J it removes 6 bases, while the gene matches leave 13 bases of the junction unaccounted for. The CDR3 starts with the cysteine, ends with the phenylalanine, and has 17 residues. The CDR3 DNA has 51 bases and is translated from base 1. CDR1 and CDR2 (KGHSH, LQKENI) derive from the germline V gene. The paper as a whole reports these results and caveats: The quantity of clinical and demographic metadata differed by source and by participant and was supplied without curation.

TCRbeta CDR3 regions were amplified from genomic DNA by means of the immunoSEQ Assay, a bias-controlled multiplex PCR. On the authors' methods: The number of nucleated cells in each sample was estimated by amplification of reference gene primers within the assay. Sequence reads were collapsed and filtered to measure the absolute abundance of every unique TCRbeta CDR3 rearrangement. For each sample, productive Simpson clonality was calculated by taking the square root of Simpson's diversity index across productive rearrangements. As stored in TCRdb, this immuneACCESS dataset retains in-frame rearrangements with V and J assigned. A fraction of the clones does not appear; measured against another copy, unresolved V genes explain less than half of the discrepancy, and the remainder lacks a known reason. V and J calls and clone size come straight from that table; D and trimming were deduced from the DNA. The table for this sample lists a few hundred thousand clones; 85% of them were counted only once. The ten largest clones capture less than 4.5% of the sample.

In regard to this clone: Which antigen it targets is not known. The input lacks base qualities; no much larger clone sits a single base away.

This clonotype was sampled from a woman aged 45-65 years with active or convalescent COVID-19. The chain uses TRBV18 and TRBJ2-7; 10 middle bases align to TRBD1. Input material: peripheral blood. The CDR3 protein: CASSPKATGTGVGEQYF. The bases read TGTGCCAGCTCACCAAAGGCGACCGGGACAGGGGTAGGCGAGCAGTACTTC.